The 15 T cell receptor beta chains below were found in one sample sequenced in a study of response to subunit inactivated influenza vaccine. TCRdb processed the RT-PCR reads anew with MiXCR; each CDR3 protein has one entry. The top ten clones hold approximately 3% of a sample with just under 550,000 distinct CDR3 sequences, less than 25% of them seen once. The data were also submitted as part of a second study, on T cells expressing NK-cell markers. That work states: It was by 5'RACE template switching with UMIs that TCR beta cDNA was made.

Specimen: CD4+ T cells sorted from PBMCs, collected 11 to 12 days after vaccination. These receptors came from a man aged 45-60 years who received an inactivated influenza vaccine.

A few counts support this clonotype. The chain has TRBV29-1 and TRBJ2-1, with TRBD1 matching over 8 bases. This CDR3 has 14 residues. With V trimmed by 4 bases and J by 4 bases, 6 bases remained unmatched. Germline CDR1 SQVTM, CDR2 ANQGSEA. The DNA for the CDR3 is TGCAGCGTTGTTACGGACAGGGAATACAATGAGCAGTTCTTC. As protein: CSVVTDREYNEQFF.

The rearrangement uses TRBV7-9 and TRBJ2-7, with D hard to call. V was trimmed by 3 bases and J by 6 bases, leaving 9 bases between them. CDR1 is SEHNR, CDR2 FQNEAQ, per germline (reference sequence). The CDR3 totals 12 residues. The CDR3 region has the DNA TGTGCCAGCAGCTTGTGGTCGAGCGAGCAGTACTTC. Translated: CASSLWSSEQYF.

The chain couples TRBV20-1 to TRBJ2-1; D tentatively reads TRBD1 or TRBD2 (6 bases each). Trimming left V 0 bases short and J 6 bases short, with 18 bases between. The CDR3 extends over 16 amino acids. Germline CDR1 and CDR2: DFQATT and SNEGSKA (reference sequence). CDR3 in DNA: TGCAGTGCTAGAGATAGTGTGGGGGGCCTTACCAATGAGCAGTTCTTC. It specifies CSARDSVGGLTNEQFF.

This sequence joins TRBV5-1 and TRBJ1-1; tentative D call: TRBD1 (6 bases). The CDR3 runs 15 residues. Germline values: CDR1 SGHRS, CDR2 YFSETQ. Trimming shortened V by 1 base and J by 1 base, and 11 bases separated the two germline ends. The CDR3 DNA reads as TGCGCCAGCAGCTTGTCAGGGGCGGGGAACACTGAAGCTTTCTTT. Amino acid sequence: CASSLSGAGNTEAFF.

This clonotype showed up just a few times. The chain has TRBV5-5 and TRBJ2-1; D is undetermined. Germline CDR1 SGHKS, CDR2 YYEKEE (reference sequence). V was trimmed by 1 base and J by 0 bases, leaving 8 bases between them. The CDR3 spans 15 residues. The CDR3 DNA reads TGTGCCAGCAGCTTGCAGTTAAGCTCCTACAATGAGCAGTTCTTC. It is translated as CASSLQLSSYNEQFF.

This clonotype was observed a few times. The CDR3, as DNA: TGTGCCAGCAGTTTTATGGCTAGCCTTGGAGAGACCCAGTACTTC. Residues: CASSFMASLGETQYF. This chain connects TRBV27 to TRBJ2-5; possible D gene TRBD2, 5 bases. V was trimmed by 3 bases and J by 4 bases, leaving 15 bases between them. The CDR3 contains 15 residues. The germline V gene has CDR1 MNHEY and CDR2 SMNVEV (reference sequence).

The chain combines TRBV7-8 with TRBJ2-1, with D uncertain. Trimming pared 0 bases from V and 0 bases from J, leaving 6 bases between. The germline gives CDR1 SGHVS, CDR2 FQNEAQ. This CDR3 region has 15 residues. In DNA form, the CDR3 reads TGTGCCAGCAGCTTAGCCGAAAGCTCCTACAATGAGCAGTTCTTC. Residues: CASSLAESSYNEQFF.

The CDR3 nucleotides read TGCGCCAGCAGCCAAGAAGGGGGCCTGCAGTTCTTC. Encoded protein: CASSQEGGLQFF. V and J are TRBV4-3 and TRBJ2-1; 7 nucleotides line up with TRBD1. This CDR3 contains 12 residues. After removal of 0 bases from V and 12 bases from J, the junction contained 2 bases not matched to a gene. CDR1 is LGHNA, CDR2 YSLEER, per germline.

In the case of this clonotype: The CDR3 ends on some other residue instead of the conserved phenylalanine or tryptophan, so this is likely a read error. The rearrangement joins TRBV27 to TRBJ1-1; D remains ambiguous. Per the germline V gene, CDR1 is MNHEY and CDR2 is SMNVEV (reference sequence). CDR3 length equals 13 residues. The germline V and J ends were trimmed by 4 bases and 6 bases, with 12 bases remaining between them. The CDR3 DNA reads as TGTGCCAGCAGTTCTTTCCTGGGAGCTGAAGCTTTCATT. Protein: CASSSFLGAEAFI.

The rearrangement joins TRBV3-1 to TRBJ2-7; D remains unclear. V was cut by 0 bases and J by 6 bases, with 12 bases left in between. The CDR3 has 14 residues. The germline V gene encodes CDR1 LGHDT and CDR2 YNNKEL (reference sequence). CDR3 in amino acids: CASSQEGMRGEQYF. CDR3 coding DNA: TGTGCCAGCAGCCAAGAAGGAATGCGAGGCGAGCAGTACTTC.

This clonotype appeared many times. The J gene is TRBJ1-5, the V gene TRBV29-1; no clear D. This CDR3 comprises 15 residues. With 5 bases removed from V and 2 bases from J, the gap between germline ends came to 16 bases. Germline assignment: CDR1 SQVTM and CDR2 ANQGSEA. The CDR3 DNA follows: TGCAGCGTTAGATTCTCGGGTGTTGGCAATCAGCCCCAGCATTTT. This encodes CSVRFSGVGNQPQHF.

The chain uses TRBV4-1 and TRBJ1-2, with D tentatively TRBD1 (6 bases). Germline CDR1 MGHRA, CDR2 YSYEKL. Trimming pared 4 bases from V and 0 bases from J, leaving 24 bases between. This CDR3 is built from 19 residues. CDR3 sequence: CASSRRTAISLDSNYGYTF. In DNA, the CDR3 is TGCGCCAGCAGCCGGCGGACAGCCATATCGCTAGATTCTAACTATGGCTACACCTTC.

This rearrangement joins TRBV12-3 or TRBV12-4 to TRBJ2-3; the match to TRBD2 covers 13 bases. CDR3 length equals 16 residues. The J segment lost 7 bases and the V segment lost 5 bases, leaving 9 bases of the junction unmatched. The CDR3 protein is CASSIRLAGGSYTQYF. The CDR3 DNA is TGTGCCAGCAGTATACGACTAGCGGGGGGTTCATATACGCAGTATTTT.

The rearrangement joins TRBV9 to TRBJ2-5, with D perhaps matching TRBD1 (5 bases). The CDR3 is made up of 15 amino acids. Germline V gene data show CDR1 as SGDLS and CDR2 as YYNGEE. V gave up 0 bases and J gave up 1 base, with 10 bases separating them. CDR3 in DNA: TGTGCCAGCAGCGTAGGATTTGGGGCCCAAGAGACCCAGTACTTC. Its protein product is CASSVGFGAQETQYF. The whole variable domain, filled in from reference TRBV9 and TRBJ2-5, reads DSGVTQTPKHLITATGQRVTLRCSPRSGDLSVYWYQQSLDQGLQFLIQYYNGEERAKGNILERFSAQQFPDLHSELNLSSLELGDSALYFCASSVGFGAQETQYFGPGTRLLVL.

This rearrangement joins TRBV5-6 to TRBJ2-5, with a weak D call TRBD1 (6 bases). The CDR3 spans 16 residues. The germline V gene has CDR1 SGHDT and CDR2 YYEEEE. V was clipped by 0 bases and J by 0 bases, with 12 bases between them. The CDR3 is CASSLVLNRDQETQYF. The CDR3 DNA sequence: TGTGCCAGCAGCTTGGTACTTAACAGGGACCAAGAGACCCAGTACTTC.